This T cell receptor beta chain appears in the sequencing data of a study of blood T cells in healthy people across ages. The authors ran a second PCR of roughly 6 to 12 cycles using a sample-barcoded 5' primer and a J-beta primer mix. TCRdb processed the 5' RACE reads anew with MiXCR; each CDR3 protein has one entry. This repertoire shows about 1.5 million distinct CDR3 sequences, 35% to 45% found once; its top ten account for less than 5%. With regard to this clonotype: The antigen remains undetermined.

The ends were cut back, 2 bases at V and 4 bases at J, with 6 bases in the middle. There are 14 residues in the CDR3. Germline lookup yields CDR1 MNHEY and CDR2 SVGAGI. Study-level findings and limits: It was not possible, with unsorted PBMCs, to conclusively compare naive and antigen-experienced cells.

Sequencing was performed on blood. The chain carries TRBV6-5 and TRBJ2-6; no clear D gene. The sequence came from a woman younger than 30 in good health. The CDR3 is CASSYKAGANVLTF. The CDR3 coding sequence is TGTGCCAGCAGTTACAAGGCGGGGGCCAACGTCCTGACTTTC.